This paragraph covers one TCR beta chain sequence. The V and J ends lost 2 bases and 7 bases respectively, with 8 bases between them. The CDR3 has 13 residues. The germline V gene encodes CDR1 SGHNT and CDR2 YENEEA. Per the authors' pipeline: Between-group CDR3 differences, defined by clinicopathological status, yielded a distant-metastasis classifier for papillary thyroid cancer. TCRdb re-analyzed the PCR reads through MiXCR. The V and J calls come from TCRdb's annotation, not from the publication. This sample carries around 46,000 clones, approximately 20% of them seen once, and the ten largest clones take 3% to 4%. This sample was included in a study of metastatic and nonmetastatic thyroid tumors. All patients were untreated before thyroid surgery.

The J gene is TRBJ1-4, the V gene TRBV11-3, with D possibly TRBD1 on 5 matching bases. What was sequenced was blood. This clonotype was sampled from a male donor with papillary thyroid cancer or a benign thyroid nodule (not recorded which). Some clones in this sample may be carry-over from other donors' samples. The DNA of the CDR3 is TGTGCCAGCAGCTTACGGGGACCTGAAAAACTGTTTTTT. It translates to CASSLRGPEKLFF.